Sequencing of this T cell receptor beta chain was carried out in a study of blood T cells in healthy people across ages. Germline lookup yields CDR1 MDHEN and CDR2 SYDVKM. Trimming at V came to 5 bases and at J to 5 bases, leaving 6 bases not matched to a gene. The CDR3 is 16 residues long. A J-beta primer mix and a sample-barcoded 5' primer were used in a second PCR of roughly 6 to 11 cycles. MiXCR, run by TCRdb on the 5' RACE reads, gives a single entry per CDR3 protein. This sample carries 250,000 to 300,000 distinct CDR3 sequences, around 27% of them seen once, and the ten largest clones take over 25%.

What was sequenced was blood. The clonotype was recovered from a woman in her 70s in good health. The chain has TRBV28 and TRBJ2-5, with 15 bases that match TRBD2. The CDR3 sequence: CASSPGLAGGIETQYF. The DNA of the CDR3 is TGTGCCAGCAGTCCCGGACTAGCGGGAGGGATCGAGACCCAGTACTTC.